This T cell receptor beta chain was identified during a study of blood T cell repertoires in COVID-19 (dated by TCRdb to 2018 to 2020). Background on the whole study: Collaborator samples came from the United States, Italy and Spain and covered acute and convalescent phases of COVID-19. Nearly every sample came with metadata listing a de-identified subject ID, COVID-19 status, age in years and sex. The prospective study material was composed of cDNA or gDNA derived from T cells, B-cell-depleted T cells, or PBMCs. The repertoires were released in a freely available public database meant as a resource for research on the immune response to SARS-CoV-2. The dataset comprised deeply sampled blood TCRbeta repertoires from subjects exposed to, actively infected with, or recovered from COVID-19. The samples were drawn from two sources: the first 160 participants of the ongoing ImmuneRACE study, and 1,200 or so subjects contributed by 6 global collaborators. Where available, HLA class I and class II types were obtained from metadata supplied by the sample provider rather than from assay-based typing.

This clone is large (0.1 to 1%). Its antigen is unknown. There are no base qualities to consult, and no much larger clone falls within one base. Whole blood was collected in K2EDTA tubes by collaborating institutions according to the institutions' own protocols. Collaborator samples were shipped for TCRbeta analysis as frozen whole blood, isolated PBMCs, or DNA extracted from either sample type. The immunoSEQ Assay, a bias-controlled multiplex PCR, was used to amplify TCRbeta CDR3 regions from genomic DNA. The original pipeline was this. The number of nucleated cells in each sample was estimated by amplification of reference gene primers within the assay. To quantify the absolute abundance of each unique TCRbeta CDR3 rearrangement, sequence reads were collapsed and filtered. For each sample, productive Simpson clonality was calculated as the square root of Simpson's diversity index across productive rearrangements. The table was pulled from immuneACCESS by TCRdb, which kept in-frame rearrangements only. Such tables lose some clones; where checked, under half of the loss comes from unresolved V genes, and the rest has no known cause. Clone size and the V and J calls come from that table; the DNA yielded D and trimming. This sample has 200,000 or so clones in its table, and 85% to 90% of those were observed once. Of the sample, 2.2% is held by the ten largest clones.

The full study reports these points: The amount of clinical and demographic metadata varied by source and participant and was provided uncurated.

Spanning cysteine to phenylalanine, the CDR3 consists of 15 amino acids. CDR3 DNA is the only sequence kept; it has 45 bases, read in frame from the first base. V sheds 2 bases and J sheds 8 bases, leaving 15 bases between their ends. CDR1 is given as MNHEY and CDR2 as SVGEGT, both from the germline V gene. This chain is built from TRBV6-2 or TRBV6-3 and TRBJ2-2; no D gene can be assigned with confidence. Input material: peripheral blood. This TCR came from a woman between 45 and 65 years old with acute or convalescent COVID-19. For the CDR3, the sequence is CASSYAPFSVGELFF. The DNA sequence is given as TGTGCCAGCAGTTACGCCCCCTTCAGCGTTGGGGAGCTGTTTTTT.